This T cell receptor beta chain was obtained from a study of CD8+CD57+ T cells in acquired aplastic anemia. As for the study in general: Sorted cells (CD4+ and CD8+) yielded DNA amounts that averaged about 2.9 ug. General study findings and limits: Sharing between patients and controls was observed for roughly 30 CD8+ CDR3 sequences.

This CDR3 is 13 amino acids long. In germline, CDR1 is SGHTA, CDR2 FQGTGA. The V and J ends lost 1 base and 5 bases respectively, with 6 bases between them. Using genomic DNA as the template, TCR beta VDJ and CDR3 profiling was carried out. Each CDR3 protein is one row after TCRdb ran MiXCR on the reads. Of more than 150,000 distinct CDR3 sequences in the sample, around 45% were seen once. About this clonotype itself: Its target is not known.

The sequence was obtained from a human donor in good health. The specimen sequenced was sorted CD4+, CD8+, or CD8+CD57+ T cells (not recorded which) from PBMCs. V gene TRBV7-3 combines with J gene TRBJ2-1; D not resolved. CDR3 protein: CASSLMRDNEQFF. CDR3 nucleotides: TGTGCCAGCAGCTTAATGCGCGACAATGAGCAGTTCTTC.